This paragraph reports one T cell receptor (beta chain). This sample was taken from a study of blood T cell repertoires in COVID-19. The CDR3 sequence is 16 residues long. V dropped 2 bases and J dropped 7; count of bases not matched to a gene: 8. CDR1 and CDR2 (germline): LNHDA, SQIVND (reference sequence). Measured with immunoSEQ multiplex PCR; TCRdb has only the in-frame clones, and not every one. The data contain 250,000 or so clones, 87% of them singletons. The sequenced material came from peripheral blood. The chain uses TRBV19 and TRBJ2-1; 10 bases line up with TRBD1. The clonotype was recovered from a man in his late teens or twenties with active or convalescent COVID-19. The CDR3 is CASSIWVGGQGNEQFF. The CDR3, as DNA: TGTGCCAGTAGTATATGGGTGGGGGGACAGGGGAATGAGCAGTTCTTC.